Listed below are T cell receptor beta chains from one sample, sequenced in a study of shared clonotypes between healthy human individuals. The assay was immunoSEQ multiplex PCR, and TCRdb's table has in-frame clones only and misses some. The table shows over a million clones, with approximately 80% occurring only once. Sequencing was carried out using memory CD4+ T cells from PBMCs. These TCRs come from a man younger than 35 in good health. Some clones in this sample may be carry-over from other donors' samples. CDR3s include the opening cysteine and the closing phenylalanine or tryptophan. D genes are given only for firm matches. Clone size is shown for a subset of rows, as once, few, many or a class of expanded clone.

abundance: few; v_gene: TRBV9; d_gene: TRBD1; j_gene: TRBJ1-4; CDR3nt: TGTGCCAGCAGCGCACAGGGGGTCGGTGAAAAACTGTTTTTT; CDR3aa: CASSAQGVGEKLFF
abundance: -; v_gene: TRBV28; d_gene: -; j_gene: TRBJ1-3; CDR3nt: TGTGCCAGCACCGCCCGCGCGGGGAGGTCTGGAAACACCATATATTTT; CDR3aa: CASTARAGRSGNTIYF
abundance: -; v_gene: TRBV7-2; d_gene: -; j_gene: TRBJ1-1; CDR3nt: TGTGCCAGCAGCTTAGTGGTCTGGAGGGCCACTGAAGCTTTCTTT; CDR3aa: CASSLVVWRATEAFF
abundance: -; v_gene: TRBV6-9; d_gene: TRBD2; j_gene: TRBJ2-2; CDR3nt: TGTGCCAGCTTGAAAGGGGAACTAGCGGGAGTACCCGGGGAGCTGTTTTTT; CDR3aa: CASLKGELAGVPGELFF
abundance: many; v_gene: TRBV7-6; d_gene: -; j_gene: TRBJ1-3; CDR3nt: TGTGCCAGCAGCCGGCGGAGCTCTGGAAACACCATATATTTT; CDR3aa: CASSRRSSGNTIYF
abundance: few; v_gene: TRBV6-1; d_gene: -; j_gene: TRBJ2-2; CDR3nt: TGTGCCAGCAAGGGACTGAACACCGGGGAGCTGTTTTTT; CDR3aa: CASKGLNTGELFF
abundance: -; v_gene: TRBV5-1; d_gene: TRBD2; j_gene: TRBJ2-3; CDR3nt: TGCGCCAGCAGCGATTCGGGACTAGCGGGCGGCTGGTTTAGTGCGCAGTATTTT; CDR3aa: CASSDSGLAGGWFSAQYF
abundance: -; v_gene: TRBV28; d_gene: -; j_gene: TRBJ2-2; CDR3nt: TGTGCCAGCAGGAACCCCCCGGGACAGAACACCGGGGAGCTGTTTTTT; CDR3aa: CASRNPPGQNTGELFF
abundance: many; v_gene: TRBV28; d_gene: -; j_gene: TRBJ1-2; CDR3nt: TGTGCCAGCAGTTTTGCGCGGGCCTATGGCTACACCTTC; CDR3aa: CASSFARAYGYTF
abundance: few; v_gene: TRBV2; d_gene: -; j_gene: TRBJ1-1; CDR3nt: TGTGCCAGCACTGAGGGGTACACTGAAGCTTTCTTT; CDR3aa: CASTEGYTEAFF
abundance: -; v_gene: TRBV6-5; d_gene: -; j_gene: TRBJ1-2; CDR3nt: TGTGCCAGCAGTTACATCGGGAGTTATGGCTACACCTTC; CDR3aa: CASSYIGSYGYTF
abundance: -; v_gene: TRBV6-6; d_gene: -; j_gene: TRBJ2-2; CDR3nt: TGTGCCAGCAGTTTGGGCCTGGGGGGCACCGGGGAGCTGTTTTTT; CDR3aa: CASSLGLGGTGELFF
abundance: -; v_gene: TRBV7-8; d_gene: -; j_gene: TRBJ2-7; CDR3nt: TGTGCCAGCAGCTTACAGGTGGACTACGAGCAGTACTTC; CDR3aa: CASSLQVDYEQYF
abundance: -; v_gene: TRBV9; d_gene: -; j_gene: TRBJ1-2; CDR3nt: TGTGCCAGCAGCGTAGGCCCTTACTATGGCTACACCTTC; CDR3aa: CASSVGPYYGYTF
abundance: -; v_gene: TRBV19; d_gene: TRBD1; j_gene: TRBJ1-2; CDR3nt: TGTGCCAGTACCTTGGACAGGACGGATGGCTACACCTTC; CDR3aa: CASTLDRTDGYTF
abundance: -; v_gene: TRBV7-2; d_gene: -; j_gene: TRBJ2-7; CDR3nt: TGTGCCAGCACTCCCGGTTTCGCGTTCTCTATATACGAGCAGTACTTC; CDR3aa: CASTPGFAFSIYEQYF
abundance: -; v_gene: TRBV10-3; d_gene: -; j_gene: TRBJ1-1; CDR3nt: TGTGCCATCAGCGCGGTCGAGACTGAAGCTTTCTTT; CDR3aa: CAISAVETEAFF
abundance: -; v_gene: TRBV19; d_gene: -; j_gene: TRBJ1-1; CDR3nt: TGTGCCAGTAGTAACCCGGCAGAGCTTAACACTGAAGCTTTCTTT; CDR3aa: CASSNPAELNTEAFF
abundance: many; v_gene: TRBV10-2; d_gene: TRBD2; j_gene: TRBJ2-1; CDR3nt: TGCGCCAGCATGGATAATTTGGGAGGGCCCTCGGGCAATGAGCAGTTCTTC; CDR3aa: CASMDNLGGPSGNEQFF
abundance: -; v_gene: TRBV27; d_gene: TRBD1; j_gene: TRBJ1-3; CDR3nt: TGTGCCAGCAGTTTTAACAGGGGCTCTGGAAACACCATATATTTT; CDR3aa: CASSFNRGSGNTIYF